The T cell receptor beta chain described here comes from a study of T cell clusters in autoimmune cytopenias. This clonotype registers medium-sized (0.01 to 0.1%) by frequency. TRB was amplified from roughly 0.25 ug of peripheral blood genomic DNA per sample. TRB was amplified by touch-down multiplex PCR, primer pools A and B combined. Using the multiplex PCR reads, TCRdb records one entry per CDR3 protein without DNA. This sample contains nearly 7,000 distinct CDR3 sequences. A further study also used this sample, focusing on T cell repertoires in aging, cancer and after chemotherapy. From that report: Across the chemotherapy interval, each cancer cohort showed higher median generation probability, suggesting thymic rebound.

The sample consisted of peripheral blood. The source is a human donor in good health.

This chain's CDR3 is CASSSYDEQYF. This chain connects TRBV27 to TRBJ2-7. CDR1 and CDR2 (germline): MNHEY, SMNVEV (reference sequence). This CDR3 spans 11 amino acids.